The 14 T cell receptor beta chains below were found in one sample sequenced in a study of blood T cell repertoires in COVID-19. Method: immunoSEQ multiplex PCR; TCRdb's copy keeps in-frame clones and lacks some. This sample has around 250,000 clones; 88% occur once, and the top ten carry roughly 3%. Sequencing was done on a sample of PBMCs or T cells enriched from blood (not recorded which). All receptors come from a woman aged 40 to 55 who had been exposed to COVID-19.

The CDR3 DNA is TGCGCCAGCAGCTTGGGGGCCCTTGAGGAAAAACTGTTTTTT. It specifies CASSLGALEEKLFF. The rearrangement links TRBV5-1 to TRBJ1-4, with unresolved D. V lost 0 bases to trimming and J lost 8 bases, with 11 bases between them. Germline CDR1 and CDR2: SGHRS and YFSETQ. The CDR3 consists of 14 residues.

The J gene is TRBJ1-2, the V gene TRBV10-3; tentatively, D is TRBD1 (5 bases). The V gene lost 2 bases and the J gene lost 4 bases, with 17 bases spanning the gap. Germline CDR1 and CDR2: ENHRY and SYGVKD. The CDR3 is 16 amino acids. The CDR3 is CAISENPGNGIYGYTF. In DNA form, the CDR3 reads TGTGCCATCAGTGAGAATCCAGGGAACGGAATCTATGGCTACACCTTC.

The gene calls are TRBV7-9 and TRBJ1-5; TRBD1 is a possible D gene (5 bases). From germline, CDR1 is SEHNR and CDR2 FQNEAQ (reference sequence). This CDR3 is 16 amino acids long. Trimming took 1 base from V and 6 from J, leaving 16 bases between them. This chain's CDR3 is CASSLGRDFGAQPQHF. CDR3 in DNA: TGTGCCAGCAGCTTAGGCCGGGACTTTGGGGCTCAGCCCCAGCATTTT.

The table lists this clone with a count of one. CDR3 in amino acids: CASSRLGREQYF. DNA for the CDR3: TGTGCCAGCAGCCGACTAGGTCGCGAGCAGTACTTC. The rearrangement links TRBV6-5 to TRBJ2-7; TRBD2 is a possible D gene (6 bases). Trimming shortened V by 6 bases and J by 6 bases, and 12 bases separated the two germline ends. The CDR3 has 12 residues. Germline CDR1 reads MNHEY; CDR2 reads SVGAGI.

The J gene is TRBJ2-3, the V gene TRBV5-1, with 7 bases identical to TRBD1. The V and J ends lost 3 bases and 2 bases, in that order; junction bases with no gene match: 9. This CDR3 spans 16 amino acids. CDR1 is SGHRS and CDR2 is YFSETQ in the germline V gene. This CDR3 reads CASSSVEGAYTDTQYF. Written as DNA, the CDR3 is TGCGCCAGCAGCTCCGTCGAGGGGGCCTACACAGATACGCAGTATTTT.

The V call is TRBV6-5, the J call TRBJ1-1; D is uncertain. Per the germline V gene, CDR1 is MNHEY and CDR2 is SVGAGI. The CDR3 totals 14 residues. V was pared by 4 bases and J by 3 bases, with 12 bases between. CDR3 sequence reads: CASSSPREDTEAFF. Here the CDR3 DNA reads TGTGCCAGCAGTTCCCCGAGGGAGGACACTGAAGCTTTCTTT.

The chain joins TRBV19 to TRBJ1-5; possibly TRBD1 for D (6 bases). Per the germline V gene, CDR1 is LNHDA and CDR2 is SQIVND (reference sequence). Trimming stripped 4 bases from V and 7 bases from J, with 14 bases between. The CDR3 is made up of 14 amino acids. The CDR3 DNA is TGTGCCAGTAGTACCGGGAAAAGGGGGCAGCCCCAGCATTTT. Translated, it gives CASSTGKRGQPQHF.

V usage is TRBV3-1 (or the pseudogene TRBV3-2) and J usage is TRBJ2-2; TRBD1 might be the D (5 bases). The CDR3 has 16 residues. Looked up from germline, CDR1 is LGHDT and CDR2 is YNNKEL (reference sequence). Trimming took 1 base from V and 4 from J, leaving 13 bases between them. The CDR3 sequence: CASSQVVRVGTGELFF. DNA for the CDR3: TGTGCCAGCAGCCAAGTGGTCAGGGTGGGCACCGGGGAGCTGTTTTTT.

This CDR3 is CATSGGTGPVTDTQYF. CDR3 DNA sequence: TGTGCCACCAGTGGAGGGACAGGGCCAGTCACAGATACGCAGTATTTT. The V and J genes are TRBV24-1 and TRBJ2-3; 9 bases line up with TRBD1. The J segment lost 2 bases and the V segment lost 5 bases, leaving 7 bases of the junction unmatched. Germline loops: CDR1 KGHDR, CDR2 SFDVKD. The CDR3 has 16 residues.

The rearrangement uses TRBV4-3 and TRBJ2-2; 9 nucleotides line up with TRBD2. The germline gives CDR1 LGHNA, CDR2 YSLEER. This CDR3 comprises 16 residues. V was pared by 4 bases and J by 6 bases, with 9 bases of the junction left unmatched. The CDR3 DNA is TGCGCCAGCAGCCGCCAGCTAGCGGGGACCCCCGGGGAGCTGTTTTTT. Protein: CASSRQLAGTPGELFF.

The chain has TRBV7-8 and TRBJ1-2; TRBD1 might be the D (5 bases). The CDR3 covers 13 residues. V lost 5 bases and J lost 7, with 14 bases in between. The germline V gene has CDR1 SGHVS and CDR2 FQNEAQ. CDR3 nucleotides: TGTGCCAGCAGCCCTCTCCAGGGCCCTGGCTACACCTTC. It codes for CASSPLQGPGYTF.

The V and J genes are TRBV6-5 and TRBJ2-1; D gene uncertain. The germline V gene encodes CDR1 MNHEY and CDR2 SVGAGI. CDR3 length: 12 amino acids. Trimming shortened V by 0 bases and J by 14 bases, and 11 bases separated the two germline ends. The CDR3 spells CASSYSKTREFF. In DNA, the CDR3 is TGTGCCAGCAGTTACTCGAAAACCCGGGAGTTCTTC.

The chain uses TRBV5-4 and TRBJ1-1; weak D call: TRBD1 (6 bases). CDR3 length: 15 residues. V lost 4 bases to trimming and J lost 0 bases, with 13 bases between them. CDR1 and CDR2 from the germline V gene are SGHNT and YYREEE (reference sequence). The DNA for the CDR3 is TGTGCCAGCAGCCACTACAGGGAGATGAACACTGAAGCTTTCTTT. This sequence encodes CASSHYREMNTEAFF. Full variable domain (rest looked up from reference TRBV5-4 and TRBJ1-1): ETGVTQSPTHLIKTRGQQVTLRCSSQSGHNTVSWYQQALGQGPQFIFQYYREEENGRGNFPPRFSGLQFPNYSSELNVNALELDDSALYLCASSHYREMNTEAFFGQGTRLTVV.

The chain carries TRBV4-2 and TRBJ1-4; 11 nucleotides align to TRBD1. The V gene's germline CDR1 is LGHNA and CDR2 YNFKEQ. There are 16 residues in the CDR3. The trim removed 1 base at V and 4 bases at J, leaving 2 bases unmatched. CDR3 sequence (DNA): TGTGCCAGCAGCCAAGCGGGACAGGGGGATAATGAAAAACTGTTTTTT. Protein: CASSQAGQGDNEKLFF.